The clone carrying this TCR beta chain was seen a single time. Its specificity is unknown. The entry originates in a study of shared clonotypes between healthy human individuals. Study summary: CD4 naive cells filled three plates per donor, CD4 memory three, CD8 naive two and CD8 memory one.

Deep was the level at which the assay was run. Using immunoSEQ multiplex PCR, the repertoire was profiled, and TCRdb retains in-frame clones only, with some absent. The table records about 680,000 clones, 74% of them present only once. CDR3 size: 15 residues. The V gene's germline CDR1 is SEHNR and CDR2 FQNEAQ (reference sequence). V lost 3 bases to trimming and J lost 6 bases, with 15 bases between them. General study points: Among donors, the sharing of clonotypes was expected to be influenced by sequencing depth. Generation probabilities were higher for clonotypes shared across all four sorted-subset donors than for unshared ones.

This sequence originates from a woman in her twenties or thirties in good health. Sequences were obtained from memory CD4+ T cells sorted from blood. Subset given: CD45RA-negative fraction. The J gene is TRBJ2-1, the V gene TRBV7-9; D is possibly TRBD2 (5 bases). CDR3 in amino acids: CASSFADSKLNEQFF. CDR3 in DNA: TGTGCCAGCAGCTTTGCGGACTCCAAACTCAATGAGCAGTTCTTC.